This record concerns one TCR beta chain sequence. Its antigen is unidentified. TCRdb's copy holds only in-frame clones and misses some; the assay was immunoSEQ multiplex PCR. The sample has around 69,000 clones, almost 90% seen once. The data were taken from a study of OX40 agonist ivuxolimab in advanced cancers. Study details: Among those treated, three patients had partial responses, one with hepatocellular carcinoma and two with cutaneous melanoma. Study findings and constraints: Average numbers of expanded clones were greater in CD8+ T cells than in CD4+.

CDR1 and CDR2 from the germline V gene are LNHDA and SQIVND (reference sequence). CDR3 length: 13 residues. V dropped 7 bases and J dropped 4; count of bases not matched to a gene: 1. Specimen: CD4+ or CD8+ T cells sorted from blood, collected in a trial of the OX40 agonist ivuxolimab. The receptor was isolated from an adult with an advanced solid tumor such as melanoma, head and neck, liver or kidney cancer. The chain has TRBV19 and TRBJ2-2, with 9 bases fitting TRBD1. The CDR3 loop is CASNRGRTGELFF. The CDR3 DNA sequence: TGTGCCAGTAACAGGGGGCGCACCGGGGAGCTGTTTTTT.